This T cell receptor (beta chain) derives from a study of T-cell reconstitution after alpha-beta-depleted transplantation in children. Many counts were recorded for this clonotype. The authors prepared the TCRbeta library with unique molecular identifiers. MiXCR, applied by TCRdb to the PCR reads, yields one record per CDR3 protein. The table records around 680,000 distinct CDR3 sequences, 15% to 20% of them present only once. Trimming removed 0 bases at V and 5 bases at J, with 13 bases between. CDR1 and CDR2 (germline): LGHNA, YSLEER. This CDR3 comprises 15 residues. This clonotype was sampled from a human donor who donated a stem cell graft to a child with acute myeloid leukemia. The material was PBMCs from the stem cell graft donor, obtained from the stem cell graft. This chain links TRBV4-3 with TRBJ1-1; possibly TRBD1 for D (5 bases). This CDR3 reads CASSQDTGVRTEAFF. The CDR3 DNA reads TGCGCCAGCAGCCAAGATACGGGGGTGAGGACTGAAGCTTTCTTT.